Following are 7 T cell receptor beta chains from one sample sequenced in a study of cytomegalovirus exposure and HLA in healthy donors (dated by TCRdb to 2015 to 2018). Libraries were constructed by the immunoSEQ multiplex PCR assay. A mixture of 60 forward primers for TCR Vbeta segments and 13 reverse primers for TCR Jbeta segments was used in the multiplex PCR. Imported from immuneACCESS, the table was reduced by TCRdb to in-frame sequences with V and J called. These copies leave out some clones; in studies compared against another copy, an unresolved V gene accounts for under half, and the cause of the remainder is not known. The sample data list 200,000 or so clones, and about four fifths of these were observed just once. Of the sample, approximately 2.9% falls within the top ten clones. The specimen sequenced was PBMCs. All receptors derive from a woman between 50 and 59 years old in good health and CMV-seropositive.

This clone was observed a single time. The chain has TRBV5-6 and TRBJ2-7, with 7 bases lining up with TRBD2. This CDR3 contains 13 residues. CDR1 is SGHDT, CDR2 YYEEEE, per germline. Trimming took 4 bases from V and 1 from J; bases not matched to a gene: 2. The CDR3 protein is CASSPGRSYEQYF. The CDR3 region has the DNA TGTGCCAGCAGCCCCGGGAGGTCCTACGAGCAGTACTTC.

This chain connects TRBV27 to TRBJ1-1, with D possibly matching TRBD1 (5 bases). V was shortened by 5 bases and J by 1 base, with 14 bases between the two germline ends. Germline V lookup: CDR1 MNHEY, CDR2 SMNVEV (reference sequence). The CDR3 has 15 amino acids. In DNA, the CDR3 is TGTGCCAGCAGTCTTCTAGACGGGGGGAACACTGAAGCTTTCTTT. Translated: CASSLLDGGNTEAFF.

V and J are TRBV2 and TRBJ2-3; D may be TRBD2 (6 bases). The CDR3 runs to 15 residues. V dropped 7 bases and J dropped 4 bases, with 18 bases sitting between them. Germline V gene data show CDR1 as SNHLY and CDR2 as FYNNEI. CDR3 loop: CASTEGTLGADTQYF. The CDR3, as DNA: TGTGCCAGCACCGAGGGGACTCTCGGCGCAGATACGCAGTATTTT.

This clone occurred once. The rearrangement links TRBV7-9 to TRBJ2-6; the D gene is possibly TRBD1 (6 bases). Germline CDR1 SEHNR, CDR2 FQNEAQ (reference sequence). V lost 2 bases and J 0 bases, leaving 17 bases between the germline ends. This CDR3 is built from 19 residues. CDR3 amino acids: CASSLSTGSWGSGANVLTF. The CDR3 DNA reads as TGTGCCAGCAGCTTATCAACAGGGTCCTGGGGCTCTGGGGCCAACGTCCTGACTTTC. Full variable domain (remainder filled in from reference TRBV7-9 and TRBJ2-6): DTGVSQNPRHKITKRGQNVTFRCDPISEHNRLYWYRQTLGQGPEFLTYFQNEAQLEKSRLLSDRFSAERPKGSFSTLEIQRTEQGDSAMYLCASSLSTGSWGSGANVLTFGAGSRLTVL.

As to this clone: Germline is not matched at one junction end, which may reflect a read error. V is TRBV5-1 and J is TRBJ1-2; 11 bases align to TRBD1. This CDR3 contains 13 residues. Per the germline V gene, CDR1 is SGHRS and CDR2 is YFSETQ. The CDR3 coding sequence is TGTGCCAGCAGCTTGGGACAGGGGGATGGCTACACCTTC. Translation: CASSLGQGDGYTF.

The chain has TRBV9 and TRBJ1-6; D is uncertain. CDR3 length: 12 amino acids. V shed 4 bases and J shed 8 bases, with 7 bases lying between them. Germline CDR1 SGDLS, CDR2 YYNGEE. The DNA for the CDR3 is TGTGCCAGCAGCTCCGCGGATTCACCCCTCCACTTT. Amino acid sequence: CASSSADSPLHF.

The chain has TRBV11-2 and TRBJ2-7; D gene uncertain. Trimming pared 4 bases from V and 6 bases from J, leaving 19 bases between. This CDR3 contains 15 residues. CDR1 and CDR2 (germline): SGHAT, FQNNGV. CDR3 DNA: TGTGCCAGCAGCTCTACACGAGGAGTCAATTCCGAGCAGTACTTC. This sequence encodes CASSSTRGVNSEQYF.